This TCR beta chain was recovered during a study of technical replicates of blood from several donors. CDR3 length: 13 residues. Deletions cut 2 bases from V and 2 bases from J, with 5 bases between. Germline V gene lookup returns CDR1 SGHNT and CDR2 YENEEA. Profiling relied on immunoSEQ multiplex PCR, and the TCRdb table lists in-frame clones only, not all of them. The sample shows 95,000 to 100,000 clones, 96% of them seen only once. This chain connects TRBV11-3 to TRBJ2-3, with no clear D. Sequencing was performed on T cells isolated from PBMCs. The TCR sequence derives from a human donor in good health. CDR3 DNA: TGTGCCAGCAGCTTACTCCCCACAGATACGCAGTATTTT. The encoded protein is CASSLLPTDTQYF.